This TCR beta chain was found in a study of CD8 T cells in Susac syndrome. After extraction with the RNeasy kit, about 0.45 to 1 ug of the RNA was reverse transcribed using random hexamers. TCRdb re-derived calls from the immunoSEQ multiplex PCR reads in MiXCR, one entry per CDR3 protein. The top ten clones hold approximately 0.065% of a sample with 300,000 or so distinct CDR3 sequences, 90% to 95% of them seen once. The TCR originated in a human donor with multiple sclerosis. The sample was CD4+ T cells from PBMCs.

CDR3 residues: CASSGLTEEAFF. The CDR3 nucleotides are TGTGCCAGCAGTGGGTTGACAGAAGAAGCTTTCTTT. The V gene is TRBV25-1, the J gene TRBJ1-1; possibly TRBD1 for D (5 bases). CDR1 is MGHDK, CDR2 SYGVNS, per germline. Between the trimmed V and J ends, which lost 4 bases and 8 bases, there was a span of 11 bases. The CDR3 has 12 amino acids.